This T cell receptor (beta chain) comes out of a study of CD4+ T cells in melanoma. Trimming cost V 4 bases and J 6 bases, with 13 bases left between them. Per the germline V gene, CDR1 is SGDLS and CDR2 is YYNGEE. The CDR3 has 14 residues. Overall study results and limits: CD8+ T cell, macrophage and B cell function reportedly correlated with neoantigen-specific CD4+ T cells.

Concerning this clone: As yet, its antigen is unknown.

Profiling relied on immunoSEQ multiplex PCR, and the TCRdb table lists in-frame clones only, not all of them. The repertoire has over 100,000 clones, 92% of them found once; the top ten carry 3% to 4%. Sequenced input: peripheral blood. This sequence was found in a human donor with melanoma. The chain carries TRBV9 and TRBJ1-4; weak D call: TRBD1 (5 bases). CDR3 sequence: CASSSRARDEKLFF. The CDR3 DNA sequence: TGTGCCAGCAGCTCCAGGGCGCGTGATGAAAAACTGTTTTTT.